This passage covers 15 T cell receptor beta chains from one sample sequenced in a study of PD-1 blockade in mismatch repair-deficient tumors. The antigens for these receptors are not known. Time point of the sample: roughly 10-day in vitro stimulation with candidate neoantigen peptide 3. The assay was immunoSEQ multiplex PCR, and TCRdb's table has in-frame clones only and misses some. Here the sample spans approximately 9,000 clones, 75% to 95% being singletons. The sequences come from cells cultured in vitro, collected from a patient treated with pembrolizumab. These receptors originate from an adult with mismatch repair-deficient cancer.

The V gene is TRBV7-2, the J gene TRBJ2-2; TRBD2 aligns across 11 bases. CDR3 length: 17 amino acids. Germline CDR1 is SGHTA and CDR2 is FQGNSA. Trimming at V came to 5 bases and at J to 6 bases, leaving 11 bases not matched to a gene. CDR3 sequence (DNA): TGTGCCAGCAGCACAACGGGACAACTAGCGGGAGCCGGGGAGCTGTTTTTT. It specifies CASSTTGQLAGAGELFF.

This clone was recorded only once. The chain links TRBV9 to TRBJ2-5; D is possibly TRBD1 (6 bases). Germline V gene lookup returns CDR1 SGDLS and CDR2 YYNGEE. Trimming removed 4 bases at V and 1 base at J, with 17 bases between. There are 16 residues in the CDR3. The CDR3 DNA reads TGTGCCAGCAGCACCCAGGGGCGATGGGGCCAAGAGACCCAGTACTTC. Residues: CASSTQGRWGQETQYF.

This chain links TRBV2 with TRBJ2-1; the D gene is possibly TRBD2 (6 bases). The CDR3 runs 13 residues. V lost 8 bases to trimming and J lost 4 bases, with 12 bases between them. CDR1 is SNHLY, CDR2 FYNNEI, per germline. The CDR3 bases are TGTGCCAGCTCGGAGGGATTATACAATGAGCAGTTCTTC. Amino acid sequence: CASSEGLYNEQFF.

The chain has TRBV29-1 and TRBJ1-1; the D is unclear. V was trimmed by 7 bases and J by 4 bases, leaving 10 bases between them. CDR3 length: 11 residues. Per the germline V gene, CDR1 is SQVTM and CDR2 is ANQGSEA. As DNA, the CDR3 is TGCAGCGCCTGGGAGGGCACTGAAGCTTTCTTT. This gives the protein CSAWEGTEAFF.

The rearrangement joins TRBV28 to TRBJ2-7; D uncertain. The CDR3 sequence is 13 residues long. Germline CDR1 reads MDHEN; CDR2 reads SYDVKM. Deletions cut 9 bases from V and 2 bases from J, with 14 bases between. The chain's CDR3 is CASQERLTYEQYF. CDR3 sequence (DNA): TGTGCCAGTCAAGAGCGCCTAACCTACGAGCAGTACTTC.

The rearrangement links TRBV4-1 to TRBJ2-7; D is possibly TRBD1 (6 bases). Germline V gene lookup returns CDR1 MGHRA and CDR2 YSYEKL. The CDR3 runs to 18 residues. V was shortened by 3 bases and J by 2 bases, with 23 bases between the two germline ends. The CDR3 protein is CASSHRPLGVDRTYEQYF. CDR3 bases: TGCGCCAGCAGCCACAGACCCCTGGGGGTAGACAGGACCTACGAGCAGTACTTC.

The J gene is TRBJ1-5, the V gene TRBV6-4; unclear D gene. The CDR3 extends over 13 amino acids. CDR1 and CDR2 from the germline V gene are MRHNA and SNTAGT. V was pared by 5 bases and J by 5 bases, with 10 bases between. The CDR3 nucleotides are TGTGCCAGCAGTCCATACACTGATCAGCCCCAGCATTTT. Its protein product is CASSPYTDQPQHF.

This clone was seen just once. Written as DNA, the CDR3 is TGTGCCAGTACGGGAGGGAAGGGAACTGAAGCTTTCTTT. This codes for CASTGGKGTEAFF. The chain has TRBV19 and TRBJ1-1; D gene uncertain. V dropped 7 bases and J dropped 5 bases, with 14 bases sitting between them. CDR3 size: 13 residues. Germline V gives CDR1 LNHDA, CDR2 SQIVND (reference sequence). Complete variable domain (other parts from reference TRBV19 and TRBJ1-1): DGGITQSPKYLFRKEGQNVTLSCEQNLNHDAMYWYRQDPGQGLRLIYYSQIVNDFQKGDIAEGYSVSREKKESFPLTVTSAQKNPTAFYLCASTGGKGTEAFFGQGTRLTVV.

The CDR3 reads CASSSRVAYEQYF. Here the CDR3 DNA reads TGTGCCAGTAGTTCCCGGGTGGCCTACGAGCAGTACTTC. The chain employs TRBV19 and TRBJ2-7; D not resolved. V was trimmed by 5 bases and J by 2 bases, leaving 10 bases between them. There are 13 residues in the CDR3. CDR1 and CDR2 (germline): LNHDA, SQIVND (reference sequence).

The table lists this clone with a count of one. The rearrangement uses TRBV10-3 and TRBJ2-3; 7 nucleotides agree with TRBD1. Germline values: CDR1 ENHRY, CDR2 SYGVKD. This CDR3 comprises 17 residues. Losses at the gene ends were 0 bases for V and 2 bases for J; bases not matched to a gene: 8. The CDR3 reads CAISESLSTGNTDTQYF. Written as DNA, the CDR3 is TGTGCCATCAGTGAGTCGTTATCGACAGGGAACACAGATACGCAGTATTTT.

V is TRBV7-8 and J is TRBJ2-2; 7 bases line up with TRBD1. The CDR3 has 15 residues. V lost 5 bases, J lost 1 base, and 4 bases stayed unmatched. Looked up from germline, CDR1 is SGHVS and CDR2 is FQNEAQ. CDR3 in DNA: TGTGCCAGCAGCACCTACAGGGGGAACACCGGGGAGCTGTTTTTT. Amino acid sequence: CASSTYRGNTGELFF.

The J gene is TRBJ1-1, the V gene TRBV7-6; D unclear. CDR3 length equals 17 residues. V lost 5 bases, J lost 3 bases, and 22 bases lay in between. In germline, CDR1 is SGHVS, CDR2 FNYEAQ. The chain's CDR3 is CASSPQTFNGFYTEAFF. For the CDR3, the DNA is TGTGCCAGCAGCCCGCAGACCTTCAATGGATTCTACACTGAAGCTTTCTTT.

This clone was observed once. CDR3 region: CASSLALTESNTEAFF. In DNA, the CDR3 is TGTGCCAGCAGCTTGGCTTTAACGGAGAGTAACACTGAAGCTTTCTTT. The rearrangement links TRBV5-6 to TRBJ1-1, with unresolved D. V lost 0 bases and J 2 bases, leaving 14 bases between the germline ends. This CDR3 comprises 16 residues. Per germline, CDR1 SGHDT and CDR2 YYEEEE.

The chain employs TRBV7-9 and TRBJ2-5; 7 bases map to TRBD1. CDR1 is SEHNR and CDR2 is FQNEAQ in the germline V gene (reference sequence). J gave up 5 bases and V 5 bases, and 11 bases lay outside the gene matches. The CDR3 has 15 amino acids. The CDR3 bases are TGTGCCAGCAGCGGGCAGAGGGGGCGAAGGGAGACCCAGTACTTC. Translation: CASSGQRGRRETQYF.

The chain uses TRBV6-4 and TRBJ2-7, with 9 nucleotides matching TRBD2. This CDR3 has 15 amino acids. Germline values: CDR1 MRHNA, CDR2 SNTAGT. Trimming at V came to 3 bases and at J to 2 bases, leaving 5 bases not matched to a gene. The CDR3, as DNA: TGTGCCAGCAGTGAAACTAGCGGGCCACCCTACGAGCAGTACTTC. Protein sequence: CASSETSGPPYEQYF.